A single sample is the source of the 28 T cell receptor beta chains below, sequenced in a study of cytomegalovirus exposure and HLA in healthy donors. PCR was performed using 60 Vbeta and 13 Jbeta primers. Profiled with immunoSEQ multiplex PCR; TCRdb holds only in-frame clones, not every one. The table lists some 130,000 clones, approximately 85% of them singletons. Specimen: PBMCs. The receptors come from a boy aged 5-17 years in good health and CMV-seronegative.

The chain employs TRBV19 and TRBJ2-7; D ambiguous. Trimming removed 7 bases at V and 2 bases at J, with 12 bases between. Germline CDR1 LNHDA, CDR2 SQIVND (reference sequence). CDR3 length: 13 amino acids. The CDR3 sequence: CASITACAYEQYF. CDR3 in DNA: TGTGCCAGTATTACCGCCTGCGCCTACGAGCAGTACTTC.

This clone was seen once. The chain recombines TRBV6-1 with TRBJ2-7; 8 bases line up with TRBD1. The CDR3 consists of 14 residues. Germline V CDR1 and CDR2: MNHNS, SASEGT. J was trimmed by 1 base and V by 10 bases; bases with no gene match: 9. The CDR3 loop reads CATLRDRSSYEQYF. Here the CDR3 DNA reads TGTGCCACCCTCCGGGACAGGTCGTCCTACGAGCAGTACTTC.

The chain is built from TRBV7-2 and TRBJ2-1; D might be TRBD1 (6 bases). Germline assignment: CDR1 SGHTA and CDR2 FQGNSA. CDR3 length: 12 amino acids. V shed 5 bases and J shed 6 bases, with 8 bases lying between them. CDR3 coding DNA: TGTGCCAGCAGCAACAGGGTCAATGAGCAGTTCTTC. This gives the protein CASSNRVNEQFF.

The gene calls are TRBV5-1 and TRBJ2-3; 7 bases fit TRBD2. The CDR3 consists of 15 residues. CDR1 SGHRS and CDR2 YFSETQ come from the germline V gene. The J segment lost 0 bases and the V segment lost 2 bases, leaving 3 bases of the junction unmatched. CDR3: CASSFGSGSTDTQYF. In nucleotides, the CDR3 is TGCGCCAGCAGCTTTGGTAGCGGGAGCACAGATACGCAGTATTTT.

The gene calls are TRBV20-1 and TRBJ2-3; a weak D match, TRBD2 (5 bases). V lost 4 bases, J lost 5 bases, and 7 bases lay in between. The germline gives CDR1 DFQATT, CDR2 SNEGSKA (reference sequence). CDR3 length equals 11 residues. As DNA, the CDR3 is TGCAGTGCTACCGGACTAGATACGCAGTATTTT. Amino acids: CSATGLDTQYF.

This chain uses TRBV4-1 with TRBJ2-2; D is perhaps TRBD2 (6 bases). The CDR3 has 22 amino acids. V was clipped by 2 bases and J by 1 base, with 29 bases between them. Germline CDR1 is MGHRA and CDR2 is YSYEKL. This chain's CDR3 is CASSQWRRGPPTRALNTGELFF. CDR3 in DNA: TGCGCCAGCAGCCAATGGAGGAGGGGCCCCCCTACACGAGCTTTGAACACCGGGGAGCTGTTTTTT.

The V gene is TRBV2, the J gene TRBJ2-7, with D unresolved. Germline V gene lookup returns CDR1 SNHLY and CDR2 FYNNEI. V dropped 6 bases and J dropped 1 base, with 10 bases sitting between them. This CDR3 is 13 amino acids long. Written as DNA, the CDR3 is TGTGCCAGCAGCCCTTCTCCTTCCTACGAGCAGTACTTC. This sequence encodes CASSPSPSYEQYF.

This clone occurred once. This sequence joins TRBV27 and TRBJ2-3; 8 bases align to TRBD1. The CDR3 runs 16 residues. Germline V lookup: CDR1 MNHEY, CDR2 SMNVEV (reference sequence). With 7 bases clipped from V and 0 bases from J, the junction kept 9 bases outside the gene matches. CDR3 nucleotide sequence: TGTGCCAGCACCCGGACAGGGCAAAGGAGCACAGATACGCAGTATTTT. Its translation: CASTRTGQRSTDTQYF.

This clone occurred a few times. CDR3 amino acids: CASRRTGRGEKLFF. For the CDR3, the DNA is TGTGCCAGCAGGCGCACAGGGCGAGGTGAAAAACTGTTTTTT. The chain employs TRBV7-8 and TRBJ1-4, with a possible D match to TRBD1 (6 bases). V lost 6 bases and J lost 7, with 15 bases in between. The CDR3 has 14 amino acids. Per germline, CDR1 SGHVS and CDR2 FQNEAQ. The whole variable domain, filled in from reference TRBV7-8 and TRBJ1-4, reads GAGVSQSPRYKVAKRGQDVALRCDPISGHVSLFWYQQALGQGPEFLTYFQNEAQLDKSGLPSDRFFAERPEGSVSTLKIQRTQQEDSAVYLCASRRTGRGEKLFFGSGTQLSVL.

The rearrangement joins TRBV5-1 to TRBJ1-1, with 9 bases aligning to TRBD1. CDR3 size: 15 residues. Per germline, CDR1 SGHRS and CDR2 YFSETQ. V lost 6 bases to trimming and J lost 1 base; unmatched junction nucleotides: 7. The CDR3 region has the DNA TGCGCCAGCAATCCCACGACAGGGGGGAACACTGAAGCTTTCTTT. Translating gives CASNPTTGGNTEAFF.

The genes are TRBV15 and TRBJ2-4; 8 nucleotides agree with TRBD1. The CDR3 length is 14 residues. Unmatched junction bases numbered 3, after V lost 5 bases and J lost 3 bases. Germline V lookup: CDR1 LNHNV, CDR2 YYDKDF (reference sequence). As DNA, the CDR3 is TGTGCCACCAGCCAGGGGGCTGACAAAAACATTCAGTACTTC. Residues: CATSQGADKNIQYF.

The chain combines TRBV19 with TRBJ1-1; weak D call: TRBD1 (6 bases). V was shortened by 3 bases and J by 1 base, with 9 bases between the two germline ends. Germline loops: CDR1 LNHDA, CDR2 SQIVND (reference sequence). The length of the CDR3 is 14 residues. Written as DNA, the CDR3 is TGTGCCAGTAGTATTAGGGGGAGGAACACTGAAGCTTTCTTT. This sequence encodes CASSIRGRNTEAFF.

V and J are TRBV18 and TRBJ2-7; TRBD1 aligns across 7 bases. Germline V CDR1 and CDR2: KGHSH, LQKENI. The CDR3 loop spans 14 amino acids. Trimming at V came to 4 bases and at J to 2 bases, leaving 5 bases not matched to a gene. The CDR3 sequence is CASSQGAQTYEQYF. In DNA form, the CDR3 reads TGTGCCAGCTCACAGGGGGCGCAAACCTACGAGCAGTACTTC.

J is TRBJ2-3 and V is TRBV13; 11 bases align to TRBD2. The CDR3 is 17 amino acids. Germline assignment: CDR1 PRHDT and CDR2 FYEKMQ (reference sequence). V shed 0 bases, J shed 2 bases, and the junction held 4 bases outside the gene matches. The CDR3 region is CASSLGVTSGDTDTQYF. CDR3 nucleotides: TGTGCCAGCAGCTTAGGCGTGACTAGCGGGGACACAGATACGCAGTATTTT. Full variable domain (remainder filled in from reference TRBV13 and TRBJ2-3): AAGVIQSPRHLIKEKRETATLKCYPIPRHDTVYWYQQGPGQDPQFLISFYEKMQSDKGSIPDRFSAQQFSDYHSELNMSSLELGDSALYFCASSLGVTSGDTDTQYFGPGTRLTVL.

J is TRBJ1-4 and V is TRBV11-1, with D unresolved. Germline lookup yields CDR1 SGHAT and CDR2 FQDESV (reference sequence). The CDR3 has 14 amino acids. With 5 bases removed from V and 6 bases from J, the gap between germline ends came to 13 bases. CDR3 nucleotides: TGTGCCAGCAGCCGTGACAACGGGGATGAAAAACTGTTTTTT. It is translated as CASSRDNGDEKLFF.

The J gene is TRBJ2-7, the V gene TRBV27; TRBD1 is a possible D gene (5 bases). Germline-derived CDR1 and CDR2 are MNHEY and SMNVEV (reference sequence). The V and J ends lost 2 bases and 0 bases respectively, with 17 bases between them. The CDR3 has 17 amino acids. The CDR3 DNA sequence: TGTGCCAGCAGTTTAACAATACAAGGGGCAATCTCCTACGAGCAGTACTTC. Protein: CASSLTIQGAISYEQYF.

CDR3 sequence reads: CASSLDRGKQVGIITEAFF. The CDR3 DNA reads as TGTGCCAGCAGCTTAGATCGTGGTAAGCAGGTCGGAATAATCACTGAAGCTTTCTTT. The genes are TRBV7-2 and TRBJ1-1; D gene uncertain. Germline values: CDR1 SGHTA, CDR2 FQGNSA. The CDR3 spans 19 residues. Trimming left V 1 base short and J 4 bases short, with 25 bases between.

The V and J genes are TRBV6-9 and TRBJ2-3; TRBD2 agrees at 10 bases. There are 15 residues in the CDR3. The V gene end was trimmed by 2 bases and the J gene end by 1 base; junction bases not matched to a gene: 0. Germline lookup yields CDR1 MNHGY and CDR2 SVAAGI. Written as DNA, the CDR3 is TGTGCCAGCAGTTATCTAGCGGGAGGCACAGATACGCAGTATTTT. It specifies CASSYLAGGTDTQYF.

The chain couples TRBV2 to TRBJ1-5, with a possible D match to TRBD1 (5 bases). The germline V gene has CDR1 SNHLY and CDR2 FYNNEI. V was shortened by 7 bases and J by 0 bases, with 13 bases between the two germline ends. The CDR3 has 15 residues. The CDR3 DNA reads as TGTGCCAGCAAATGGGACTTGCATAGCAATCAGCCCCAGCATTTT. The encoded protein is CASKWDLHSNQPQHF.

The chain has TRBV20-1 and TRBJ2-1; 7 nucleotides line up with TRBD2. This CDR3 is built from 11 residues. Germline trimming cut 5 bases from V and 7 bases from J; bases unmatched to any gene: 2. The V gene's germline CDR1 is DFQATT and CDR2 SNEGSKA (reference sequence). CDR3 nucleotides: TGCAGTGCTTCGCGGGAGAATGAGCAGTTCTTC. Encoded protein: CSASRENEQFF.

The rearrangement joins TRBV7-9 to TRBJ2-1; 13 bases line up with TRBD2. In germline, CDR1 is SEHNR, CDR2 FQNEAQ (reference sequence). J gave up 8 bases and V 5 bases, and 6 bases lay outside the gene matches. The CDR3 is made up of 15 amino acids. Here the CDR3 reads CASSTSGRAGHEQFF. CDR3 DNA sequence: TGTGCCAGCAGCACTAGCGGGAGGGCCGGTCATGAGCAGTTCTTC.

The J gene is TRBJ1-1, the V gene TRBV4-1, with TRBD1 as a possible D gene (6 bases). There are 11 residues in the CDR3. Trimming pared 8 bases from V and 8 bases from J, leaving 12 bases between. Looked up from germline, CDR1 is MGHRA and CDR2 is YSYEKL. As DNA, the CDR3 is TGCGCCAGCCGGCTAGACAGGGAAGCTTTCTTT. Amino acid sequence: CASRLDREAFF.

This chain uses TRBV9 with TRBJ1-5; tentative D call: TRBD1 (5 bases). Deletions cut 2 bases from V and 1 base from J, with 10 bases between. CDR3 length: 15 residues. The germline V gene has CDR1 SGDLS and CDR2 YYNGEE. The CDR3 region is CASSVDGGSNQPQHF. CDR3 bases: TGTGCCAGCAGCGTGGATGGGGGGAGCAATCAGCCCCAGCATTTT.

The J gene is TRBJ2-5, the V gene TRBV2, with unresolved D. The germline V gene encodes CDR1 SNHLY and CDR2 FYNNEI. CDR3 length: 12 residues. Trimming pared 4 bases from V and 2 bases from J, leaving 5 bases between. The CDR3 nucleotides are TGTGCCAGCAGTGTAATGCAAGAGACCCAGTACTTC. Translated, it gives CASSVMQETQYF.

The chain links TRBV7-9 to TRBJ1-5; D is uncertain. The V and J ends lost 3 bases and 5 bases respectively, with 8 bases between them. From germline, CDR1 is SEHNR and CDR2 FQNEAQ (reference sequence). The CDR3 extends over 13 amino acids. The CDR3 DNA reads TGTGCCAGCAGCTTGGAGCCGGATCAGCCCCAGCATTTT. Amino acids: CASSLEPDQPQHF.

The chain joins TRBV7-3 to TRBJ2-6, with 7 bases matching TRBD2. This CDR3 spans 18 amino acids. Germline CDR1 and CDR2: SGHTA and FQGTGA. Trimming cost V 2 bases and J 0 bases; bases outside gene matches: 7. CDR3 region: CASSLGSGGYSGANVLTF. CDR3 sequence (DNA): TGTGCCAGCAGCTTAGGTTCGGGAGGATACTCTGGGGCCAACGTCCTGACTTTC.

This chain joins TRBV6-5 and TRBJ1-3, with 8 bases lining up with TRBD1. Unmatched junction bases numbered 5, after V lost 8 bases and J lost 5 bases. The germline CDR1 and CDR2 sequences are MNHEY and SVGAGI. This CDR3 is 13 amino acids long. CDR3 in amino acids: CASWTGRRNTIYF. DNA for the CDR3: TGTGCCAGCTGGACAGGGAGAAGAAACACCATATATTTT.

The V gene is TRBV6-6, the J gene TRBJ2-5; possible D gene TRBD2, 7 bases. The V end lost 2 bases, the J end lost 5 bases, and 15 bases lay between the germline ends. The CDR3 has 15 amino acids. Germline V gene lookup returns CDR1 MNHNY and CDR2 SVGAGI (reference sequence). The CDR3 bases are TGTGCCAGCAGTTACCAGGACGGGGGGCGGGAGACCCAGTACTTC. Translated, it gives CASSYQDGGRETQYF.